This TCR beta chain was obtained from a study of cytomegalovirus exposure and HLA in healthy donors. At the level of the study: Earlier findings included nearly 120 million unique TCR beta sequences obtained from about 170 million T cells. Study-level points and caveats: The study designated 160 or so TCR beta chains cytomegalovirus-associated. Trimming of TCR beta V- and J-genes showed a link, identified in a later analysis, to a missense DCLRE1C variant.

It was with 60 Vbeta and 13 Jbeta primers that the PCR ran. TCRdb keeps only in-frame clones here, not all; method: immunoSEQ multiplex PCR. The table has roughly 150,000 clones, 82% seen once. To note about this clone: The antigen remains unidentified.

The CDR3 is made up of 14 amino acids. Germline assignment: CDR1 GTSNPN and CDR2 SVGIG (reference sequence). The germline V and J ends were trimmed by 2 bases and 5 bases, with 16 bases remaining between them. The V and J genes are TRBV30 and TRBJ2-7, with TRBD2 as a possible D gene (6 bases). The clonotype originates from a girl aged 2 to 10 in good health and CMV-seropositive. The source material was PBMCs. As DNA, the CDR3 is TGTGCCTGGAGTCAAGCGGGTGAGTTTCACGAGCAGTACTTC. This sequence encodes CAWSQAGEFHEQYF.